These 2 T cell receptor beta chains share one sample of origin, sequenced in a study of control samples from healthy donors and cancer patients. TCRdb keeps only in-frame clones here, not all; method: immunoSEQ multiplex PCR. The sample consists of some 150,000 clones, around 93% of them appearing once. The sequencing input was blood. Receptor source: an older woman in good health.

This rearrangement joins TRBV6-2 or TRBV6-3 to TRBJ1-5; TRBD1 matches 8 bases. In germline, CDR1 is MNHEY, CDR2 SVGEGT. The V and J ends lost 5 bases and 2 bases, in that order; junction bases with no gene match: 5. The CDR3 runs to 15 residues. CDR3 nucleotide sequence: TGTGCCAGCAGTGCGACAGGGGCGGGCAATCAGCCCCAGCATTTT. This sequence encodes CASSATGAGNQPQHF.

This clone appeared a single time. V is TRBV6-5 and J is TRBJ1-4, with D possibly TRBD1 on 5 matching bases. Germline lookup yields CDR1 MNHEY and CDR2 SVGAGI. V was clipped by 0 bases and J by 6 bases, with 8 bases between them. CDR3 length equals 14 residues. The CDR3 here is CASSYSYRHEKLFF. In DNA, the CDR3 is TGTGCCAGCAGTTACTCTTACAGGCATGAAAAACTGTTTTTT.